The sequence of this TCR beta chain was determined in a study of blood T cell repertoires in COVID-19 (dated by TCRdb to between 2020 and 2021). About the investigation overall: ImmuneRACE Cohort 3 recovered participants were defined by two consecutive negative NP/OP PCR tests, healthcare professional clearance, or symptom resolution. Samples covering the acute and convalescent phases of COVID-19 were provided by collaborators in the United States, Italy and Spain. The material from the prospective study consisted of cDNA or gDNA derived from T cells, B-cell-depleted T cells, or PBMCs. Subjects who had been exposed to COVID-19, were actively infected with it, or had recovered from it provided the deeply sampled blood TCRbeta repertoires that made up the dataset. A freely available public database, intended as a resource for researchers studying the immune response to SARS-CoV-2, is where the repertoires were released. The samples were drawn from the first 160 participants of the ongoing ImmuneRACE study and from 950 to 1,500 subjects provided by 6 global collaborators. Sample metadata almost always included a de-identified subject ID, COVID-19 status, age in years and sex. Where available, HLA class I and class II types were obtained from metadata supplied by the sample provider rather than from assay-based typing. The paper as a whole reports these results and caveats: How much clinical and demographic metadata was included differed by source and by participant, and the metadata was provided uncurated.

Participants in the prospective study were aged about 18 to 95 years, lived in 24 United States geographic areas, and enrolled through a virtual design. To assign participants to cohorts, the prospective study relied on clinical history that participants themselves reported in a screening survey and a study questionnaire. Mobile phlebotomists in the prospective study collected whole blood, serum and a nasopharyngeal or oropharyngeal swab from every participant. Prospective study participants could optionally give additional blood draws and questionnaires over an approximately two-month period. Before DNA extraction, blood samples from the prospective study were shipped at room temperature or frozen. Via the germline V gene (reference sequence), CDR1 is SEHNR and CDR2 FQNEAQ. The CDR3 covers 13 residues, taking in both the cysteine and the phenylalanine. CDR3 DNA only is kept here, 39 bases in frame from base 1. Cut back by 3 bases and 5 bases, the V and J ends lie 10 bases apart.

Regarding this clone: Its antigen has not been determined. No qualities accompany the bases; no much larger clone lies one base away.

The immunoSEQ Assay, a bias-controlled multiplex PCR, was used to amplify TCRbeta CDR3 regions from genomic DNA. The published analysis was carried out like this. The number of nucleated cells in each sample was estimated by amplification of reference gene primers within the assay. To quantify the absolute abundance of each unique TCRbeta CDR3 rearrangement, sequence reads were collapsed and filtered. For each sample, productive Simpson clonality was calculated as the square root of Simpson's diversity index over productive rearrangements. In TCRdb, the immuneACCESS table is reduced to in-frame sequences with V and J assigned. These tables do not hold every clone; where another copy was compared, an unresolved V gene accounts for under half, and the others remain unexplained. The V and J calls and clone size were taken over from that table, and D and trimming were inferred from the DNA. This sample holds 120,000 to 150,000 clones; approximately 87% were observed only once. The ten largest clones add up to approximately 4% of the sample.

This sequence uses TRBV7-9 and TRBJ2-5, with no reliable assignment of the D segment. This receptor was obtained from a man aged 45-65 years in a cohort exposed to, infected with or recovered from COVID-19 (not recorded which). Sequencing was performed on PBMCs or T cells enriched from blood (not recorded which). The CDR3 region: CASSFPFLETQYF. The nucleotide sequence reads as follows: TGTGCCAGCAGCTTCCCCTTCCTCGAGACCCAGTACTTC.